The next 29 T cell receptor beta chains were all read from a single sample in a study of cytomegalovirus exposure and HLA in healthy donors. PCR amplification relied on 60 Vbeta primers (plus 13 Jbeta primers). Using immunoSEQ multiplex PCR, the repertoire was profiled, and TCRdb retains in-frame clones only, with some absent. The sample comprises roughly 120,000 clones, around 78% of which are singletons, and approximately 4.3% rests with the top ten. Sequenced material: PBMCs. These receptors were taken from a man aged 55 to 70 in good health and CMV-seropositive.

The rearrangement links TRBV6-5 to TRBJ2-3; D gene unclear. Germline-derived CDR1 and CDR2 are MNHEY and SVGAGI. The germline V and J ends were trimmed by 2 bases and 2 bases, with 14 bases remaining between them. The CDR3 runs to 16 residues. The CDR3: CASSYQSGQTTDTQYF. The CDR3 DNA reads as TGTGCCAGCAGTTACCAAAGTGGGCAGACCACAGATACGCAGTATTTT.

The rearrangement joins TRBV7-6 to TRBJ1-5; tentatively, D is TRBD1 (5 bases). V lost 6 bases, J lost 6 bases, and 15 bases lay in between. The CDR3 is 14 residues long. Per germline, CDR1 SGHVS and CDR2 FNYEAQ. CDR3 sequence (DNA): TGTGCCAGCAGTCCGGGGGTGGGCGGTCAGCCCCAGCATTTT. Amino acid sequence: CASSPGVGGQPQHF. Using reference TRBV7-6 and TRBJ1-5 for the parts outside the CDR3, the full variable domain is GAGVSQSPRYKVTKRGQDVALRCDPISGHVSLYWYRQALGQGPEFLTYFNYEAQQDKSGLPNDRFSAERPEGSISTLTIQRTEQRDSAMYRCASSPGVGGQPQHFGDGTRLSIL.

V is TRBV7-8 and J is TRBJ1-3; 12 positions match TRBD1. Germline-derived CDR1 and CDR2 are SGHVS and FQNEAQ. The ends lost 5 bases at V and 8 bases at J; junction bases unmatched: 7. This CDR3 region has 15 residues. The CDR3 DNA sequence: TGTGCCAGCAGCCGGCGTCGGGACAGGGGGCACACCATATATTTT. Translation gives CASSRRRDRGHTIYF.

The chain uses TRBV5-5 and TRBJ2-3, with D perhaps matching TRBD1 (6 bases). Germline lookup yields CDR1 SGHKS and CDR2 YYEKEE (reference sequence). The ends were cut back, 4 bases at V and 5 bases at J, with 11 bases in the middle. This CDR3 is built from 13 residues. Here the CDR3 reads CASSRTVQDTQYF. For the CDR3, the DNA is TGTGCCAGCAGCCGGACAGTTCAAGATACGCAGTATTTT.

This clone came up a few times. The chain's CDR3 is CASSPAGEIHGYTF. The CDR3 bases are TGTGCCAGCAGCCCCGCAGGGGAAATCCATGGCTACACCTTC. This chain joins TRBV7-2 and TRBJ1-2; D might be TRBD1 (6 bases). Trimming left V 5 bases short and J 6 bases short, with 16 bases between. Germline V gives CDR1 SGHTA, CDR2 FQGNSA. This CDR3 region has 14 residues.

V and J are TRBV9 and TRBJ2-7; TRBD1 matches 7 bases. Trimming at V came to 0 bases and at J to 2 bases, leaving 5 bases not matched to a gene. CDR3 size: 15 residues. Germline CDR1 is SGDLS and CDR2 is YYNGEE. CDR3 nucleotides: TGTGCCAGCAGCGTAGCAGGGGGAGCCACCTACGAGCAGTACTTC. Translated: CASSVAGGATYEQYF.

The V gene is TRBV10-3, the J gene TRBJ1-5; 9 bases match TRBD1. With 6 bases clipped from V and 2 bases from J, the junction kept 8 bases outside the gene matches. Germline V gene lookup returns CDR1 ENHRY and CDR2 SYGVKD. The CDR3 has 16 amino acids. The CDR3 DNA follows: TGTGCCATCAGCCTTACAGGGGGCTTCGGCAATCAGCCCCAGCATTTT. Its protein product is CAISLTGGFGNQPQHF.

The gene calls are TRBV6-1 and TRBJ2-7, with D maybe TRBD2 (6 bases). CDR1 MNHNS and CDR2 SASEGT come from the germline V gene. With 11 bases removed from V and 7 bases from J, the gap between germline ends came to 15 bases. The CDR3 covers 11 residues. The CDR3 region is CAPGRKTEQYF. As DNA, the CDR3 is TGTGCCCCAGGGAGGAAGACTGAGCAGTACTTC.

The chain carries TRBV5-6 and TRBJ1-2; 7 nucleotides match TRBD1. The CDR3 is 14 residues long. Trimming cost V 4 bases and J 5 bases; bases outside gene matches: 8. Looked up from germline, CDR1 is SGHDT and CDR2 is YYEEEE. This chain's CDR3 is CASSHIDRDYGYTF. As DNA, the CDR3 is TGTGCCAGCAGCCACATTGACAGGGATTATGGCTACACCTTC. The full variable domain, in which reference TRBV5-6 and TRBJ1-2 provide the parts outside the CDR3, is DAGVTQSPTHLIKTRGQQVTLRCSPKSGHDTVSWYQQALGQGPQFIFQYYEEEERQRGNFPDRFSGHQFPNYSSELNVNALLLGDSALYLCASSHIDRDYGYTFGSGTRLTVV.

The chain is built from TRBV5-1 and TRBJ2-2; TRBD1 agrees at 9 bases. This CDR3 is 16 amino acids long. The V gene's germline CDR1 is SGHRS and CDR2 YFSETQ. V was clipped by 4 bases and J by 4 bases; unmatched bases: 8. The CDR3 sequence: CASSPPGQGGTGELFF. The DNA of the CDR3 is TGCGCCAGCAGCCCACCGGGACAGGGAGGCACCGGGGAGCTGTTTTTT. The complete variable domain, with remaining parts taken from reference TRBV5-1 and TRBJ2-2, reads KAGVTQTPRYLIKTRGQQVTLSCSPISGHRSVSWYQQTPGQGLQFLFEYFSETQRNKGNFPGRFSGRQFSNSRSEMNVSTLELGDSALYLCASSPPGQGGTGELFFGEGSRLTVL.

V usage is TRBV30 and J usage is TRBJ1-1; weak D call: TRBD1 (5 bases). CDR3 size: 15 residues. Trimming stripped 1 base from V and 3 bases from J, with 15 bases between. In germline, CDR1 is GTSNPN, CDR2 SVGIG (reference sequence). CDR3 nucleotides: TGTGCCTGGAGTGCTCTAGACAGCTTGGACACTGAAGCTTTCTTT. Protein: CAWSALDSLDTEAFF.

The chain combines TRBV5-6 with TRBJ2-3; D perhaps matches TRBD1 (5 bases). The germline CDR1 and CDR2 sequences are SGHDT and YYEEEE. V lost 2 bases and J 6 bases, leaving 13 bases between the germline ends. The CDR3 is made up of 14 amino acids. The chain's CDR3 is CASSLDKGWDTQYF. In nucleotides, the CDR3 is TGTGCCAGCAGCTTAGATAAGGGGTGGGATACGCAGTATTTT.

The chain combines TRBV29-1 with TRBJ1-6, with a possible D match to TRBD1 (6 bases). Trimming removed 7 bases from V and 3 bases from J, with 10 bases in between. Germline V gene sequence: CDR1 SQVTM, CDR2 ANQGSEA. The CDR3 is 13 residues long. The CDR3, as DNA: TGCAGCGCCCGGACAGACTATAATTCACCCCTCCACTTT. Protein product: CSARTDYNSPLHF.

This CDR3 reads CASSVAENEQYF. CDR3 nucleotide sequence: TGTGCCAGTAGTGTGGCAGAAAACGAGCAGTACTTC. V gene TRBV19 combines with J gene TRBJ2-7, with D unresolved. The CDR3 has 12 amino acids. Trimming cost V 5 bases and J 5 bases, with 10 bases left between them. Per germline, CDR1 LNHDA and CDR2 SQIVND (reference sequence).

The table lists this clone with a count of one. The chain employs TRBV4-1 and TRBJ2-2; unclear D gene. The germline V gene encodes CDR1 MGHRA and CDR2 YSYEKL. Trimming stripped 1 base from V and 6 bases from J, with 9 bases between. The CDR3 loop spans 14 amino acids. CDR3 amino acids: CASSQARVAGELFF. Here the CDR3 DNA reads TGCGCCAGCAGCCAAGCTCGGGTGGCCGGGGAGCTGTTTTTT.

This chain's CDR3 is CASSYGPGAYEQYF. CDR3 bases: TGTGCCAGCAGTTACGGTCCCGGGGCCTACGAGCAGTACTTC. The chain is built from TRBV27 and TRBJ2-7; D is possibly TRBD2 (5 bases). This CDR3 is 14 amino acids long. Germline loops: CDR1 MNHEY, CDR2 SMNVEV (reference sequence). V was cut by 4 bases and J by 2 bases, with 12 bases left in between.

In its sample, this clone was seen a few times. The chain joins TRBV18 to TRBJ2-6; D not certain. Germline V gene lookup returns CDR1 KGHSH and CDR2 LQKENI. Trimming cost V 2 bases and J 0 bases, with 14 bases left between them. The length of the CDR3 is 18 residues. The DNA for the CDR3 is TGTGCCAGCTCACCAATTCTCCCGGGTACCTCTGGGGCCAACGTCCTGACTTTC. It translates to CASSPILPGTSGANVLTF.

This sequence joins TRBV5-1 and TRBJ2-1; D unclear. The V gene's germline CDR1 is SGHRS and CDR2 YFSETQ. The CDR3 spans 16 residues. The V and J ends lost 0 bases and 0 bases respectively, with 10 bases between them. CDR3 protein: CASSLEQFSSYNEQFF. The CDR3 DNA is TGCGCCAGCAGCTTGGAACAGTTCAGCTCCTACAATGAGCAGTTCTTC.

This rearrangement joins TRBV7-8 to TRBJ2-1; D gene uncertain. In germline, CDR1 is SGHVS, CDR2 FQNEAQ. The germline V and J ends were trimmed by 0 bases and 13 bases, with 7 bases remaining between them. The CDR3 sequence is 11 residues long. This CDR3 reads CASSLARSQFF. The DNA of the CDR3 is TGTGCCAGCAGCTTAGCCCGGTCCCAGTTCTTC.

This sequence joins TRBV10-1 and TRBJ2-5; D possibly corresponds to TRBD2 (6 bases). Germline V gene data show CDR1 as WNHNN and CDR2 as SYGVQD (reference sequence). Trimming removed 3 bases at V and 3 bases at J, with 11 bases between. The CDR3 covers 14 residues. This CDR3 is CASSDSGYKETQYF. CDR3 DNA: TGCGCCAGCAGTGATAGCGGCTACAAAGAGACCCAGTACTTC.

V gene TRBV5-8 combines with J gene TRBJ2-7; D unresolved. The CDR3 runs to 12 residues. Germline values: CDR1 SGHTS, CDR2 YDEGEE. V lost 2 bases and J 3 bases, leaving 6 bases between the germline ends. The CDR3 reads CASSFRSYEQYF. The CDR3 coding sequence is TGTGCCAGCAGCTTTCGGAGCTACGAGCAGTACTTC.

The CDR3 DNA reads TGTGCCAGCTCACCTGGGGGGGGCGCTACCGGGGAGCTGTTTTTT. Translated, it gives CASSPGGGATGELFF. The rearrangement links TRBV18 to TRBJ2-2, with a tentative D call TRBD2 (7 bases). The V gene's germline CDR1 is KGHSH and CDR2 LQKENI. The V and J ends lost 3 bases and 5 bases respectively, with 13 bases between them. This CDR3 has 15 amino acids.

CDR3 protein: CASSLGYPAGGLNTQYF. The DNA of the CDR3 is TGCGCCAGCAGCTTGGGGTATCCAGCGGGGGGGCTTAATACGCAGTATTTT. The V and J genes are TRBV5-1 and TRBJ2-3; TRBD2 matches at 10 bases. Trimming took 0 bases from V and 7 from J; bases not matched to a gene: 11. Germline V gene sequence: CDR1 SGHRS, CDR2 YFSETQ. This CDR3 is 17 amino acids long. Combining the CDR3 with reference TRBV5-1 and TRBJ2-3 gives the whole variable domain KAGVTQTPRYLIKTRGQQVTLSCSPISGHRSVSWYQQTPGQGLQFLFEYFSETQRNKGNFPGRFSGRQFSNSRSEMNVSTLELGDSALYLCASSLGYPAGGLNTQYFGPGTRLTVL.

The V call is TRBV10-2, the J call TRBJ2-1, with 7 nucleotides matching TRBD2. Germline values: CDR1 WSHSY, CDR2 SAAADI. V was clipped by 6 bases and J by 9 bases; unmatched bases: 8. The CDR3 length is 13 residues. This chain's CDR3 is CASRGRGWGEQFF. CDR3 DNA: TGCGCCAGCAGAGGGCGGGGGTGGGGTGAGCAGTTCTTC.

This clone was detected a few times. The chain employs TRBV6-5 and TRBJ1-6; D gene ambiguous. Trimming stripped 5 bases from V and 8 bases from J, with 10 bases between. Germline-derived CDR1 and CDR2 are MNHEY and SVGAGI. The CDR3 totals 13 residues. CDR3 amino acids: CASSNLVDSPLHF. In DNA, the CDR3 is TGTGCCAGCAGTAACTTAGTGGATTCACCCCTCCACTTT.

This clone was observed a handful of times. The genes are TRBV5-4 and TRBJ1-2; D is unresolved. The V and J ends lost 1 base and 5 bases respectively, with 6 bases between them. Germline V gene data show CDR1 as SGHNT and CDR2 as YYREEE (reference sequence). The CDR3 spans 12 residues. In nucleotides, the CDR3 is TGTGCCAGCAGCTTGTCGACATATGGCTACACCTTC. This sequence encodes CASSLSTYGYTF.

A remark on this clone: At one boundary the junction diverges from the germline segment, which might be a read error. The rearrangement uses TRBV7-6 and TRBJ2-2, with TRBD1 identical over 7 bases. CDR1 and CDR2 from the germline V gene are SGHVS and FNYEAQ. The CDR3 is 17 residues long. This CDR3 is CASSDLYRGSNTGELFF. The CDR3 DNA sequence: TGTGCTAGCAGCGATCTTTACAGGGGTTCGAACACCGGGGAGCTGTTTTTT.

The J gene is TRBJ2-5, the V gene TRBV14, with D perhaps matching TRBD2 (5 bases). The CDR3 extends over 16 amino acids. V gave up 0 bases and J gave up 1 base, with 12 bases separating them. Germline V CDR1 and CDR2: SGHDN, FVKESK. The CDR3 sequence is CASSQDHGEIQETQYF. The CDR3 region has the DNA TGTGCCAGCAGCCAAGATCATGGGGAGATCCAAGAGACCCAGTACTTC.

The chain joins TRBV11-2 to TRBJ1-2; D is unclear. This CDR3 has 13 residues. Germline CDR1 SGHAT, CDR2 FQNNGV. Trimming removed 3 bases at V and 7 bases at J, with 12 bases between. The CDR3 here is CASSFVSGVGYTF. The CDR3 coding sequence is TGTGCCAGCAGCTTCGTTTCCGGGGTTGGCTACACCTTC.